The clone carrying this T cell receptor (beta chain) was counted a few times. CDR3 length: 14 amino acids. Trimming stripped 11 bases from V and 0 bases from J, with 15 bases between. Germline values: CDR1 SNHLY, CDR2 FYNNEI. This sample was taken from a study of blood T cell repertoires in COVID-19. Study overall: Spain, Italy and the United States supplied samples that represented acute and convalescent COVID-19. From T cells, B-cell-depleted T cells, or PBMCs came the material, which was cDNA or gDNA.

In the original processing: From reference gene primer amplification, estimates of nucleated cell counts were derived. The protocol was immunoSEQ multiplex PCR, while the TCRdb copy is restricted to in-frame clones and leaves out a portion. D and trimming were read from the DNA, whereas the V and J calls and clone size are those reported in that table. The repertoire has roughly 150,000 clones, around 80% of them found once; the top ten carry over 0.5%. The source is a man between 60 and 75 years old with acute or convalescent COVID-19. The sequenced material came from peripheral blood. The rearrangement joins TRBV2 to TRBJ2-3; a possible D gene is TRBD1 (6 bases). CDR3 region: CARQDSTSTDTQYF. The CDR3 DNA reads TGTGCCCGACAGGATTCTACTAGCACAGATACGCAGTATTTT.